This T cell receptor beta chain derives from a study of T-cell reconstitution after alpha-beta-depleted transplantation in children (TCRdb year 2016). About the investigation overall: Using TCR repertoire profiling, the study quantitatively followed how T-cell immune reconstitution unfolded in children after TCRalphabeta/CD19-depleted allogeneic hematopoietic cell transplantation.

Libraries were made using PCR. The run used an Illumina HiSeq 2500. Molecular barcoding was employed in the preparation of TCR libraries, with unique molecular identifiers being used to normalize TCRbeta repertoire quantification. The raw public reads went through TCRdb reprocessing: fastp at Q25, MiXCR clone calling, in-frame beta chains kept. CDR3 protein duplicates are merged, each entry listing the most common genes and DNA. The sample records around 490,000 distinct CDR3 sequences, over 9.5% of which are singletons. 11% to 15% of the sample rests with the top ten. Beyond this particular receptor, the publication reports: About two months after transplant, the apparently early recovery of alphabetaT-cell counts reportedly depended on just several hundred clones that had expanded rapidly and came from non-depleted graft cells. Over subsequent months, a decline in hyperexpanded clone frequencies was noted, and after one year, T-cell counts and TCRbeta diversity were mostly ascribed to newly produced T cells. In some patients, the high TCRbeta diversity seen at day 60 was put down to recipient T cells and intrathymic progenitors that had survived conditioning.

The treatment or condition label on this specimen signifies: allogeneic hematopoietic cell transplantation with graft depleted of TCRalphabeta T cells and CD19 B cells. TCRalphabeta/CD19-depleted allogeneic hematopoietic cell grafts were given to the transplant recipients, all of whom were children. This clonotype was detected only a few times. Its target antigen remains unknown. No base quality values were provided; no much bigger clone lies one nucleotide off. This TCR was recovered from a female patient aged 2-9 years who had a stem cell transplant for aplastic anemia, so the T cells may come from the graft donor. The sequenced sample was PBMCs, mostly from graft donor cells, obtained 180 days after TCRalphabeta/CD19-depleted stem cell transplant.

The sequence in DNA is TGTGCCATCAGTGAGATAAGGGGAAAACTGTTTTTT. Protein translation: CAISEIRGKLFF. The rearranged segments are TRBV10-3 and TRBJ1-4, with TRBD1 tentatively as D gene (5 bases match). CDR1 and CDR2, looked up from the germline V gene, are ENHRY and SYGVKD. From the cysteine up to the phenylalanine, the CDR3 has a length of 12 residues. The retained sequence is limited to the CDR3, 36 bases, with the frame set at the first base. V and J are truncated by 2 bases and 10 bases respectively, leaving an intervening sequence of 8 bases.